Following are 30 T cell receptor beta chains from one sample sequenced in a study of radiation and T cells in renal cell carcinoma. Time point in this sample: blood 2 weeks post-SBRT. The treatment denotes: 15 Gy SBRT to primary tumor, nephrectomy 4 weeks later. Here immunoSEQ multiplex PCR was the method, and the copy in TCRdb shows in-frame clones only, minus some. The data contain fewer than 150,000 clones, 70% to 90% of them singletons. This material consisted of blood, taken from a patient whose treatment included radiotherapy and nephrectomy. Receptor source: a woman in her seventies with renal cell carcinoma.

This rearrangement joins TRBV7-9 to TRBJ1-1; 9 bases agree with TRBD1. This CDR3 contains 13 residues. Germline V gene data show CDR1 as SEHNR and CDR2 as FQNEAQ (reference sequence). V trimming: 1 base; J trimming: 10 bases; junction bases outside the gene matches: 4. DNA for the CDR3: TGTGCCAGCAGCTTAGTGACAGGGGGACCAGCTTTCTTT. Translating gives CASSLVTGGPAFF.

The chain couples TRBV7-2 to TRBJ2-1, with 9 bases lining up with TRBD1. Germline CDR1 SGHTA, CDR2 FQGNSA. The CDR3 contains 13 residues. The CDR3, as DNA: TGTGCATCGGCGGGACAGGGATACAATGAGCAGTTCTTC. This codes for CASAGQGYNEQFF. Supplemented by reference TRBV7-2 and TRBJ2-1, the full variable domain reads GAGVSQSPSNKVTEKGKDVELRCDPISGHTALYWYRQSLGQGLEFLIYFQGNSAPDKSGLPSDRFSAERTGGSVSTLTIQRTQQEDSAVYLCASAGQGYNEQFFGPGTRLTVL.

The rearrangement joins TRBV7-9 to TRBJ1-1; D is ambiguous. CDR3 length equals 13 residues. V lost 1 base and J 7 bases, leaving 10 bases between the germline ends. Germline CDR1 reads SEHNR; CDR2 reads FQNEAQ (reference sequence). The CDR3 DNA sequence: TGTGCCAGCAGCTTAGGTTCAGGTCATGAAGCTTTCTTT. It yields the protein CASSLGSGHEAFF.

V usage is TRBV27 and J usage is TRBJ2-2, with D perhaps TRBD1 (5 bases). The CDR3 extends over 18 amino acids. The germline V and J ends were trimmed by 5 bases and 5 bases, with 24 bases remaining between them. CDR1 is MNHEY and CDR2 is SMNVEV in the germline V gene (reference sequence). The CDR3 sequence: CASSRTPPGSVGTGELFF. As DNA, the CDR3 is TGTGCCAGCAGTCGAACACCCCCAGGGTCGGTTGGAACCGGGGAGCTGTTTTTT.

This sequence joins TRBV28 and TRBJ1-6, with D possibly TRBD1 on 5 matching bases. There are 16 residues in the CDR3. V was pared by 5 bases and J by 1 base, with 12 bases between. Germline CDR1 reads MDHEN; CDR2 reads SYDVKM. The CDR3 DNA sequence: TGTGCCAGCAGTCCCTTCGCAGGGTCCTATAATTCACCCCTCCACTTT. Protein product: CASSPFAGSYNSPLHF. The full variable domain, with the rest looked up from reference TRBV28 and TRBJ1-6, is DVKVTQSSRYLVKRTGEKVFLECVQDMDHENMFWYRQDPGLGLRLIYFSYDVKMKEKGDIPEGYSVSREKKERFSLILESASTNQTSMYLCASSPFAGSYNSPLHFGNGTRLTVT.

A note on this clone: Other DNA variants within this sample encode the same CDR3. CDR3 DNA sequence: TGTGCCAGTAGTATTTATCTGAACACTGAAGCTTTCTTT. Residues: CASSIYLNTEAFF. This rearrangement joins TRBV19 to TRBJ1-1, with D uncertain. Per the germline V gene, CDR1 is LNHDA and CDR2 is SQIVND (reference sequence). The CDR3 totals 13 residues. V was pared by 3 bases and J by 0 bases, with 5 bases between.

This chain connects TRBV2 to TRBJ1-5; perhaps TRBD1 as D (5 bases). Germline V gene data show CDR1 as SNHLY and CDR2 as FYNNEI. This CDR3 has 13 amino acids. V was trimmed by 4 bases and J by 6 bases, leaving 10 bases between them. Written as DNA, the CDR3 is TGTGCCAGCAGTGGTGGGGGGAGTCAGCCCCAGCATTTT. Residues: CASSGGGSQPQHF.

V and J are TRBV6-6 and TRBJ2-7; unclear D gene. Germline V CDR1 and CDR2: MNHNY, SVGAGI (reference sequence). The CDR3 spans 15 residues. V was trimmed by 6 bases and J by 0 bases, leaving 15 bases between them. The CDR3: CASRRTDTGSYEQYF. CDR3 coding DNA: TGTGCCAGCAGAAGAACAGACACCGGCTCCTACGAGCAGTACTTC.

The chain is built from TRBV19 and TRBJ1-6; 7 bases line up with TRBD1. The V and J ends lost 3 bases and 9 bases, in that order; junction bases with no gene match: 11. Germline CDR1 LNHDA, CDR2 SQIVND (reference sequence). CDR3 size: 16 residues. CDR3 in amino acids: CASSIFARGSSSPLHF. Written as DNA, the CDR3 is TGTGCCAGTAGTATCTTCGCCAGGGGGAGTTCTTCACCCCTCCACTTT.

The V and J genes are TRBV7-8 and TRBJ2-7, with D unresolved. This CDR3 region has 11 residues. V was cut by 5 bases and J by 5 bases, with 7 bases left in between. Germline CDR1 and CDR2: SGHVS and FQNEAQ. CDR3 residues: CASSREDEQYF. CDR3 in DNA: TGTGCCAGCAGCCGAGAGGACGAGCAGTACTTC. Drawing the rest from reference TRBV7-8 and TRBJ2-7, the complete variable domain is GAGVSQSPRYKVAKRGQDVALRCDPISGHVSLFWYQQALGQGPEFLTYFQNEAQLDKSGLPSDRFFAERPEGSVSTLKIQRTQQEDSAVYLCASSREDEQYFGPGTRLTVT.

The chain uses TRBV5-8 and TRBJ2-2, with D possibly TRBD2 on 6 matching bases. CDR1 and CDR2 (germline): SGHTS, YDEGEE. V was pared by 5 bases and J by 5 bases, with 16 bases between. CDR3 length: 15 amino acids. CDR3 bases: TGTGCCAGCAGGCCCGGGACCCGGGGGACCGGGGAGCTGTTTTTT. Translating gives CASRPGTRGTGELFF.

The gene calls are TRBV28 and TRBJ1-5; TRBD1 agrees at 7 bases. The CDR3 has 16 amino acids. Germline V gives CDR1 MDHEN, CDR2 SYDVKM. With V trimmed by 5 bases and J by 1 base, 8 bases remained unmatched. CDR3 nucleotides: TGTGCCAGCAGTCCAAAAGGGGGCGGGAGCAATCAGCCCCAGCATTTT. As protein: CASSPKGGGSNQPQHF.

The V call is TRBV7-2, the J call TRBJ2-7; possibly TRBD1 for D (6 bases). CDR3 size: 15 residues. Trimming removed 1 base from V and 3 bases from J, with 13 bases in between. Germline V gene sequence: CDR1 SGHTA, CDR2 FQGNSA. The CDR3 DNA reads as TGTGCCAGCAGCTTAGTAGGCGACAGGTACTACGAGCAGTACTTC. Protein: CASSLVGDRYYEQYF.

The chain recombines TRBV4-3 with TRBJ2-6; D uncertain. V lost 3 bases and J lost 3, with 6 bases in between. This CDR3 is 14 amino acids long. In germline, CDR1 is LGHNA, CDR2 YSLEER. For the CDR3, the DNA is TGCGCCAGCAGCCACGCCGGTGGGGCCAACGTCCTGACTTTC. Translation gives CASSHAGGANVLTF.

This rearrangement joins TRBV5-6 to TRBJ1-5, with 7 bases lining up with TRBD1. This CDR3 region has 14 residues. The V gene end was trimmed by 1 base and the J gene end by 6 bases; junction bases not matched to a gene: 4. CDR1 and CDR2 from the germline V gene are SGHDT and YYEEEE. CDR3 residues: CASSLRTGVQPQHF. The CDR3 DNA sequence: TGTGCCAGCAGCTTGAGAACAGGGGTTCAGCCCCAGCATTTT.

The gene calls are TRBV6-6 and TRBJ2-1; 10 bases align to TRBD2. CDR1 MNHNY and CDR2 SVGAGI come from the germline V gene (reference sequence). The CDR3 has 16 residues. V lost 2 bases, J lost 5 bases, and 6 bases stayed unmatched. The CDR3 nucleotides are TGTGCCAGCAGTTACACTAGCGGGGCGACCCACAATGAGCAGTTCTTC. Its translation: CASSYTSGATHNEQFF.

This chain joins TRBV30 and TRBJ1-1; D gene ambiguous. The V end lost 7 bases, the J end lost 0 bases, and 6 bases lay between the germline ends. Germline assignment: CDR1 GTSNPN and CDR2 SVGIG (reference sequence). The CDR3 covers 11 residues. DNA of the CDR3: TGTGCCTTAACAGTGAACACTGAAGCTTTCTTT. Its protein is CALTVNTEAFF.

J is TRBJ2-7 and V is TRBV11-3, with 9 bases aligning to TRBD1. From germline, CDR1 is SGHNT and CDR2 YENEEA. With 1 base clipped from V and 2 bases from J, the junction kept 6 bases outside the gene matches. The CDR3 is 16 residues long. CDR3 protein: CASSLVGTGQAYEQYF. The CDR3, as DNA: TGTGCCAGCAGCTTAGTCGGGACAGGGCAAGCCTACGAGCAGTACTTC.

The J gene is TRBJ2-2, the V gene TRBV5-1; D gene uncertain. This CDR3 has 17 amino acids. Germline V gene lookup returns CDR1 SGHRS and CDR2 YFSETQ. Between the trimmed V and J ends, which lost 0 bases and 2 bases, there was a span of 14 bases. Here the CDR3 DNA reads TGCGCCAGCAGCTTGGAACAGAATGGGCTTAACACCGGGGAGCTGTTTTTT. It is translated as CASSLEQNGLNTGELFF.

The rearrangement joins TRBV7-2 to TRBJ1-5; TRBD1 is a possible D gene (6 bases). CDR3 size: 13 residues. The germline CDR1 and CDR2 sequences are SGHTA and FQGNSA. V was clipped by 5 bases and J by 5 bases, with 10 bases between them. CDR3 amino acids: CASSDRTDQPQHF. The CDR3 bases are TGTGCCAGCAGCGACAGGACAGATCAGCCCCAGCATTTT. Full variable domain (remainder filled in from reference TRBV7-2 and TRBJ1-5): GAGVSQSPSNKVTEKGKDVELRCDPISGHTALYWYRQSLGQGLEFLIYFQGNSAPDKSGLPSDRFSAERTGGSVSTLTIQRTQQEDSAVYLCASSDRTDQPQHFGDGTRLSIL.

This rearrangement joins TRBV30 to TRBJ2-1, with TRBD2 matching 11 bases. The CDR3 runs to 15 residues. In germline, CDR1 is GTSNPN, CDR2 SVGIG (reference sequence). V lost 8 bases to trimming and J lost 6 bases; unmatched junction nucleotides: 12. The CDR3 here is CAGAWGTSGFNEQFF. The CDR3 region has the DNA TGTGCCGGGGCCTGGGGGACTAGCGGCTTCAATGAGCAGTTCTTC.

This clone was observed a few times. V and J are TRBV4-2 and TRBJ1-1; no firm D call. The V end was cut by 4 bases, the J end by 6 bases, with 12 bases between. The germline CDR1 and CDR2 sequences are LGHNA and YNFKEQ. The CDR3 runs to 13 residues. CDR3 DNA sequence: TGTGCCAGCAGCCGAGAATTAAAATCTGAAGCTTTCTTT. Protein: CASSRELKSEAFF.

The CDR3: CATSRAQGGREKLFF. The CDR3 nucleotides are TGTGCCACCAGCAGAGCCCAGGGAGGCCGGGAAAAACTGTTTTTT. J is TRBJ1-4 and V is TRBV15, with TRBD1 as a possible D gene (5 bases). V lost 1 base, J lost 8 bases, and 14 bases lay in between. The germline V gene has CDR1 LNHNV and CDR2 YYDKDF (reference sequence). This CDR3 comprises 15 residues.

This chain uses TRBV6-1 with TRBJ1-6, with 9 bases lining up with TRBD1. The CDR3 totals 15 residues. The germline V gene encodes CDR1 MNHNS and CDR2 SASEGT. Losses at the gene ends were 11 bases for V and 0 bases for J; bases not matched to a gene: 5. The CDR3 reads CAGRDRVSYNSPLHF. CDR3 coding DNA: TGTGCCGGCCGGGACAGGGTCTCCTATAATTCACCCCTCCACTTT.

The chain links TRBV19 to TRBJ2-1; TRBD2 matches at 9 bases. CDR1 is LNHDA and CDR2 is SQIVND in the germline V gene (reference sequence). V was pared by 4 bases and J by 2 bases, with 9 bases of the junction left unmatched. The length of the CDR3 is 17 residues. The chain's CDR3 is CASSTPPAGGTYNEQFF. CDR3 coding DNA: TGTGCCAGTAGTACCCCCCCAGCGGGGGGTACCTACAATGAGCAGTTCTTC.

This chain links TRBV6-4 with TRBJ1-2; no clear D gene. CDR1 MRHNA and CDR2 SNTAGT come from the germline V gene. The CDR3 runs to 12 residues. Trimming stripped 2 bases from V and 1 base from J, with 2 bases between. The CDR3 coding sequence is TGTGCCAGCAGTGACGTTAACTATGGCTACACCTTC. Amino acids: CASSDVNYGYTF.

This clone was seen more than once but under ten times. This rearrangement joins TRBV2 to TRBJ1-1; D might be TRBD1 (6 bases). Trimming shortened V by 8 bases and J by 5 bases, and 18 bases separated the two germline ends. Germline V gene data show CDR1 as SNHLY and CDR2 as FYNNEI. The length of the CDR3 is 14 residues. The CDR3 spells CASLRGRGNTEAFF. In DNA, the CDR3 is TGTGCCAGCCTAAGGGGGAGGGGGAATACTGAAGCTTTCTTT.

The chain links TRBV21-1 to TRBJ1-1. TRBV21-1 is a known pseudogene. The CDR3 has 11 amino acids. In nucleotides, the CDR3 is TGTGCCAGCAGCTATAGCACTGAAGCTTTCTTT. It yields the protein CASSYSTEAFF.

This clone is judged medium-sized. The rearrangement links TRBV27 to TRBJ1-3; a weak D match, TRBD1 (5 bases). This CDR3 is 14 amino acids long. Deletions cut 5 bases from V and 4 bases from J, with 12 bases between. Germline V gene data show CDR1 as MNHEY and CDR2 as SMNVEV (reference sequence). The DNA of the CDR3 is TGTGCCAGCAGTGTAACAGGATCGGGAAACACCATATATTTT. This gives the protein CASSVTGSGNTIYF.

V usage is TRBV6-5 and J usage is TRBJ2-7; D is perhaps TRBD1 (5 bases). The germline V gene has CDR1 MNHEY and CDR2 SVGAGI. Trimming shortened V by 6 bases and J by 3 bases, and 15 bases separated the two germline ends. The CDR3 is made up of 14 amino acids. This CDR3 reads CASRSRARNYEQYF. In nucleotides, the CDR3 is TGTGCCAGCAGATCCAGGGCCAGGAACTACGAGCAGTACTTC.